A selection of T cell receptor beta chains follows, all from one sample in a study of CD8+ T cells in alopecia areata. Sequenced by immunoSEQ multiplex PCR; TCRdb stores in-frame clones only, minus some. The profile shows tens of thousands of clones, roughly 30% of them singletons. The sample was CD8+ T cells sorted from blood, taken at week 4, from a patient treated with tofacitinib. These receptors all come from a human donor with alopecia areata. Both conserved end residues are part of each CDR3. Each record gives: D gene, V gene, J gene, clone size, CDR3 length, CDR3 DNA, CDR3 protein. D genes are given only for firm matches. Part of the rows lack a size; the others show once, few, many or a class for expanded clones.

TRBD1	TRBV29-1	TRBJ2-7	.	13	TGCAGCGTTTCCGACAGGGCCTCCTACGAGCAGTACTTC	CSVSDRASYEQYF
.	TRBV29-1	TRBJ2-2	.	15	TGCAGCGTCCCTAGGGGGGCCGGGATCCCCGGGGAGCTGTTTTTT	CSVPRGAGIPGELFF
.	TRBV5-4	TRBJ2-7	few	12	TGTGCCAGCAGTTTCGGGGGCTACGAGCAGTACTTC	CASSFGGYEQYF
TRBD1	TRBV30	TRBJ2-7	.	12	TGTGCCTGGAGTCCCGGACAGGGCGAGCAGTACTTC	CAWSPGQGEQYF
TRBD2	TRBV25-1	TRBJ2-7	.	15	TGTGCCAGCAGTGTTAAACTAGCGGGAGCCTACGAGCAGTACTTC	CASSVKLAGAYEQYF
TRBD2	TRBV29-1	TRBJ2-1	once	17	TGCAGCGGACTACTAGCGGTCGATCCGAGCTCCTACAATGAGCAGTTCTTC	CSGLLAVDPSSYNEQFF
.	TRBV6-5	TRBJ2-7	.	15	TGTGCCGGAAAAAAGGGGCCGGGCGAACTTTACGAGCAGTACTTC	CAGKKGPGELYEQYF
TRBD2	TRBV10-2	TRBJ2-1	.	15	TGCGCCAGCAGTGAAAAGCGGGAGGGCCGAGTTGAGCAGTTCTTC	CASSEKREGRVEQFF
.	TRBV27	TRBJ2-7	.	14	TGTGCCAGCAGTATCGGGGACGGCGCCTACGAGCAGTACTTC	CASSIGDGAYEQYF
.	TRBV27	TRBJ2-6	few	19	TGTGCCAGCAGTTTATGGGCCAGGGTGGCTCTCTCTGGGGCCAACGTCCTGACTTTC	CASSLWARVALSGANVLTF
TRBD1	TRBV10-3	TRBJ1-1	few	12	TGTGCCATGACAGGGGAGAACACTGAAGCTTTCTTT	CAMTGENTEAFF
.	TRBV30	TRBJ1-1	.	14	TGTGCCTGGAGCCCTACAGGGTCCAACACTGAAGCTTTCTTT	CAWSPTGSNTEAFF
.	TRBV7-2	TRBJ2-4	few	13	TGTGCCAGCAGCTCCGCCCCCAAAAACATTCAGTACTTC	CASSSAPKNIQYF
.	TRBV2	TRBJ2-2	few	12	TGTGCCAGCATCCCCCGGTCCGGGGAGCTGTTTTTT	CASIPRSGELFF
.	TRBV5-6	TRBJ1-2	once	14	TGTGCCAGCAGCCCTCGGCGGACACCGGAAGGCTACACCTTC	CASSPRRTPEGYTF
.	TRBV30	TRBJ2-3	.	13	TGTGCCTGGAATCCAGGGATGGGGGATACGCAGTATTTT	CAWNPGMGDTQYF
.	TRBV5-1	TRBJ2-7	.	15	TGCGCCAGCAGCCCCCTTGGGAGTGGGCGCTACGAGCAGTACTTC	CASSPLGSGRYEQYF
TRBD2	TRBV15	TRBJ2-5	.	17	TGTGCCACCAGCACAGAAGGACTAGCGGGAGGCCAAGAGACCCAGTACTTC	CATSTEGLAGGQETQYF
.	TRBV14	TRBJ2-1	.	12	TGTGCCAGCAGCCAAGGTCTGCTTGAGCAGTTCTTC	CASSQGLLEQFF
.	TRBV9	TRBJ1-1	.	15	TGTGCCAGCAGCGTAGTGGCAGCCATGAACACTGAAGCTTTCTTT	CASSVVAAMNTEAFF
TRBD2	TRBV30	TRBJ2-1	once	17	TGTGCCTGTGAATGTTATCCCCTAGCGGCCTCCTACAATGAGCAGTTCTTC	CACECYPLAASYNEQFF
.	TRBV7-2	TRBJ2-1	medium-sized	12	TGTGCCAGCAGCTTCAGCGGCCCCAAGCAGTTCTTC	CASSFSGPKQFF
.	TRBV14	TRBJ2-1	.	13	TGTGCCAGCAGCCAAAGCGGCTACAATGAGCAGTTCTTC	CASSQSGYNEQFF
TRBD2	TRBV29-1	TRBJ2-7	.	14	TGCAGCGTTCGGGAGGCGGGACTACTCTACGAGCAGTACTTC	CSVREAGLLYEQYF
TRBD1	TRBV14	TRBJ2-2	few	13	TGTGCCAGCAGCGAAGACAGGGCCGGGGAGCTGTTTTTT	CASSEDRAGELFF
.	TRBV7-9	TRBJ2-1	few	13	TGTGCCAGCAGCTTAGCCCTAGGACCAGAGCAGTTCTTC	CASSLALGPEQFF
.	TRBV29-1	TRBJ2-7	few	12	TGCAGCGTTGGGGTTTCTACCTACGAGCAGTACTTC	CSVGVSTYEQYF
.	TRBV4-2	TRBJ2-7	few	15	TGTGCCAGCAGCGCGCGAACTAGCTTCTCCTACGAGCAGTACTTC	CASSARTSFSYEQYF
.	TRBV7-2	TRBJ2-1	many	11	TGTGCCAGCAGCCGGACTAATGAGCAGTTCTTC	CASSRTNEQFF
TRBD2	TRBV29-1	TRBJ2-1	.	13	TGCAGCGTCACTAGCGGGAGGGGCAATGAGCAGTTCTTC	CSVTSGRGNEQFF
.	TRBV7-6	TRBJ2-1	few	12	TGTGCCAGCAGCTTCGTTTACAATGAGCAGTTCTTC	CASSFVYNEQFF
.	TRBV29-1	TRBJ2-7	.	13	TGCAGCGTTTTCAGGGTTGGCGGGTACGAGCAGTACTTC	CSVFRVGGYEQYF
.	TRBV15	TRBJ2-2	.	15	TGTGCCACCAGGGAGCGGGCACTAAACACCGGGGAGCTGTTTTTT	CATRERALNTGELFF
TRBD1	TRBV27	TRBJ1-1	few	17	TGTGCCAGCAGTTTATCGGGGCCCCGGGACAGTAACACTGAAGCTTTCTTT	CASSLSGPRDSNTEAFF
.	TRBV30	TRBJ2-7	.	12	TGTGCCTGGAGTGAGGTACGATACGAGCAGTACTTC	CAWSEVRYEQYF
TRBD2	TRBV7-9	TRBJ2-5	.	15	TGTGCCAGCAGCTTAGCGGCTAGCGGGAAGCAGACCCAGTACTTC	CASSLAASGKQTQYF
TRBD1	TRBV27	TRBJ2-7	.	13	TGTGCCAGCAGTCACAGGGGCGGTTACGAGCAGTACTTC	CASSHRGGYEQYF
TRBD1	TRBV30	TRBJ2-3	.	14	TGTGCCTGGAGTAGAGGGACAGGGGCGGATACGCAGTATTTT	CAWSRGTGADTQYF
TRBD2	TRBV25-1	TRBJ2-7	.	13	TGTGCCAGCAGTCCCAGCGGGAGTTACGAGCAGTACTTC	CASSPSGSYEQYF
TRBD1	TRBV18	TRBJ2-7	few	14	TGTGCCAGCTCACAGGGACAGGGCCTCTACGAGCAGTACTTC	CASSQGQGLYEQYF
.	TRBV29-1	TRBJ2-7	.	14	TGCAGCGCTATTTCGCAGGGGACCAACTACGAGCAGTACTTC	CSAISQGTNYEQYF